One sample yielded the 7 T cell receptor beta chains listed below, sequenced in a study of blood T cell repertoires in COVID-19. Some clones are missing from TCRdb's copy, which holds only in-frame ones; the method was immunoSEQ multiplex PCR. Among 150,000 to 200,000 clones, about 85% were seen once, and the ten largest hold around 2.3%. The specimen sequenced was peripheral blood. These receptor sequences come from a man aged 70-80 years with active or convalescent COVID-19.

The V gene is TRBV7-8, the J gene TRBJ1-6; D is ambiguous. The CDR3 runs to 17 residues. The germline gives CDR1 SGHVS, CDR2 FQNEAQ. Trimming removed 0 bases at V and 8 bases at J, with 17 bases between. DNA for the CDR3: TGTGCCAGCAGCTTAGCTTTTCGGTCCACGGCGGATTCACCCCTCCACTTT. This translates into CASSLAFRSTADSPLHF. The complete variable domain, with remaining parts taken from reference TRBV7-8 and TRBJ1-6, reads GAGVSQSPRYKVAKRGQDVALRCDPISGHVSLFWYQQALGQGPEFLTYFQNEAQLDKSGLPSDRFFAERPEGSVSTLKIQRTQQEDSAVYLCASSLAFRSTADSPLHFGNGTRLTVT.

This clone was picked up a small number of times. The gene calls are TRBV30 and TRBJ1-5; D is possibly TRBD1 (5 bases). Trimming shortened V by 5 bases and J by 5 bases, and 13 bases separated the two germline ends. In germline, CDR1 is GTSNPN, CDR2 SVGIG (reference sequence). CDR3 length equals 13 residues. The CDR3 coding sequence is TGTGCCTGGGGAGCGGGACTTGATCAGCCCCAGCATTTT. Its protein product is CAWGAGLDQPQHF.

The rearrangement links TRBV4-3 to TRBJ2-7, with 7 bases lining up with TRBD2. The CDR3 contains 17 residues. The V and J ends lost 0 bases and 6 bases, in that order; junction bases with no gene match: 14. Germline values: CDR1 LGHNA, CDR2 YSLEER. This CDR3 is CASSQELGAGVSVEQYF. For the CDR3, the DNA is TGCGCCAGCAGCCAAGAGCTTGGGGCGGGGGTATCGGTCGAGCAGTACTTC.

In DNA, the CDR3 is TGTGCCAGCATTCAGGGGAATCAGCCCCAGCATTTT. Protein product: CASIQGNQPQHF. The chain couples TRBV12-3 or TRBV12-4 to TRBJ1-5, with a weak D call TRBD1 (6 bases). CDR3 length: 12 amino acids. Trimming removed 7 bases at V and 4 bases at J, with 8 bases between.

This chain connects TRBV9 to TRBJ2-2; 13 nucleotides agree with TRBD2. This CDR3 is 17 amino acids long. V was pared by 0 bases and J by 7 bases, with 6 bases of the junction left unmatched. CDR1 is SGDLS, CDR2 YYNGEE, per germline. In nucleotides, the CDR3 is TGTGCCAGCAGCGTAGGTGGGACTAGCGGGATTGTCGGGGAGCTGTTTTTT. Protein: CASSVGGTSGIVGELFF. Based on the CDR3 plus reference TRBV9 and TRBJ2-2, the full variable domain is DSGVTQTPKHLITATGQRVTLRCSPRSGDLSVYWYQQSLDQGLQFLIQYYNGEERAKGNILERFSAQQFPDLHSELNLSSLELGDSALYFCASSVGGTSGIVGELFFGEGSRLTVL.

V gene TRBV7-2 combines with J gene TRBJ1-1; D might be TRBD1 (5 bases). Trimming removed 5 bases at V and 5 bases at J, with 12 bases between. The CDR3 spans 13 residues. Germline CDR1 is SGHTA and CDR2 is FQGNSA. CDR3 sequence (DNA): TGTGCCAGCAGCCCAGGCAGGGTTACTGAAGCTTTCTTT. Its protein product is CASSPGRVTEAFF.

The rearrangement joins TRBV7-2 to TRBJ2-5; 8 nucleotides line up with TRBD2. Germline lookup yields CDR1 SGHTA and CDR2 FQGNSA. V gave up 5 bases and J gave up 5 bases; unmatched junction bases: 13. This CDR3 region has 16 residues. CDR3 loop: CASSPTDGRAGETQYF. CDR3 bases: TGTGCCAGCAGCCCGACAGACGGGAGGGCCGGGGAGACCCAGTACTTC.